The next 22 T cell receptor beta chains were all read from a single sample in a study of cytomegalovirus exposure and HLA in healthy donors. The PCR was carried out with 60 Vbeta primers and 13 Jbeta primers. Generated by immunoSEQ multiplex PCR, the TCRdb table keeps only in-frame clones and is missing some. The sample has some 130,000 clones; 66% are singletons. Sample: PBMCs. Receptors originate from a human donor in good health.

The rearrangement links TRBV4-1 to TRBJ1-5; no reliable D call. The CDR3 is 17 amino acids. The V gene lost 1 base and the J gene lost 0 bases, with 13 bases spanning the gap. Germline-derived CDR1 and CDR2 are MGHRA and YSYEKL. The CDR3 coding sequence is TGCGCCAGCAGCCAAGTGGACTGGCTGGATAGCAATCAGCCCCAGCATTTT. Its protein is CASSQVDWLDSNQPQHF.

The chain recombines TRBV13 with TRBJ1-4; possible D gene TRBD1, 5 bases. This CDR3 contains 12 residues. V was shortened by 4 bases and J by 8 bases, with 8 bases between the two germline ends. The germline V gene has CDR1 PRHDT and CDR2 FYEKMQ (reference sequence). CDR3: CASSSGGEKLFF. The CDR3 DNA follows: TGTGCCAGCAGCTCCGGGGGGGAAAAACTGTTTTTT.

This chain joins TRBV7-6 and TRBJ2-2; D possibly corresponds to TRBD2 (6 bases). Between the trimmed V and J ends, which lost 4 bases and 2 bases, there was a span of 17 bases. The CDR3 is 17 residues long. Per germline, CDR1 SGHVS and CDR2 FNYEAQ. The CDR3 bases are TGTGCCAGCAGCTCGAACGCGGGGCAGGGCAACACCGGGGAGCTGTTTTTT. Its protein is CASSSNAGQGNTGELFF.

The rearrangement joins TRBV5-1 to TRBJ2-3, with 9 bases matching TRBD2. CDR1 and CDR2 (germline): SGHRS, YFSETQ. The V and J ends lost 0 bases and 4 bases, in that order; junction bases with no gene match: 9. CDR3 size: 17 residues. CDR3 nucleotides: TGCGCCAGCAGCTTGGCGACTAGCGGCACAATCCCAGATACGCAGTATTTT. It translates to CASSLATSGTIPDTQYF.

The rearrangement uses TRBV5-1 and TRBJ2-5; 8 nucleotides line up with TRBD1. V was clipped by 6 bases and J by 5 bases; unmatched bases: 12. CDR1 is SGHRS and CDR2 is YFSETQ in the germline V gene. The CDR3 is 15 residues long. The CDR3 nucleotides are TGCGCCAGCAACGGACAGGGCCAGGGACGGGAGACCCAGTACTTC. Amino acids: CASNGQGQGRETQYF.

The V and J genes are TRBV5-4 and TRBJ2-5; D is undetermined. Germline CDR1 and CDR2: SGHNT and YYREEE (reference sequence). The CDR3 extends over 13 amino acids. The V end lost 2 bases, the J end lost 5 bases, and 10 bases lay between the germline ends. CDR3 nucleotide sequence: TGTGCCAGCAGCTTACCGCTAGTGGAGACCCAGTACTTC. Amino acids: CASSLPLVETQYF.

V is TRBV4-3 and J is TRBJ2-7, with 7 bases aligning to TRBD1. This CDR3 is 15 amino acids long. The germline V gene has CDR1 LGHNA and CDR2 YSLEER. V lost 1 base, J lost 1 base, and 4 bases stayed unmatched. The CDR3 bases are TGCGCCAGCAGCCAAGCCCCAGGGGGATCCTACGAGCAGTACTTC. This translates into CASSQAPGGSYEQYF.

This clone showed up just once. The chain couples TRBV10-3 to TRBJ2-5, with D possibly TRBD1 on 6 matching bases. The germline CDR1 and CDR2 sequences are ENHRY and SYGVKD. The CDR3 extends over 15 amino acids. Between the trimmed V and J ends, which lost 6 bases and 5 bases, there was a span of 19 bases. For the CDR3, the DNA is TGTGCCATCAGGCCGACCCAACAGGGAACGGAGACCCAGTACTTC. Its translation is CAIRPTQQGTETQYF.

This chain joins TRBV5-4 and TRBJ2-1, with 12 bases matching TRBD2. V was clipped by 0 bases and J by 7 bases; unmatched bases: 11. The CDR3 runs to 18 residues. CDR1 is SGHNT and CDR2 is YYREEE in the germline V gene (reference sequence). The CDR3 sequence is CASSLGTSGNWGENEQFF. The CDR3 region has the DNA TGTGCCAGCAGCTTGGGGACTAGCGGGAATTGGGGGGAAAATGAGCAGTTCTTC.

The rearrangement uses TRBV28 and TRBJ1-5; TRBD1 aligns across 7 bases. The CDR3 loop spans 15 amino acids. The V segment lost 4 bases and the J segment 10 bases; nucleotides outside the gene matches: 13. CDR1 and CDR2 (germline): MDHEN, SYDVKM. The CDR3 coding sequence is TGTGCCAGCAGTTCCCCCGGGACAGTTAATCGACCCCAGCATTTT. Translating gives CASSSPGTVNRPQHF.

The chain couples TRBV18 to TRBJ2-7; 10 bases fit TRBD2. The germline V gene has CDR1 KGHSH and CDR2 LQKENI. With V trimmed by 2 bases and J by 5 bases, 6 bases remained unmatched. This CDR3 has 15 amino acids. The CDR3 spells CASSPTSSGSDEQYF. The DNA of the CDR3 is TGTGCCAGCTCACCAACCTCTAGCGGGAGTGACGAGCAGTACTTC.

The chain links TRBV28 to TRBJ2-7; a possible D gene is TRBD2 (5 bases). Trimming stripped 9 bases from V and 2 bases from J, with 11 bases between. The germline V gene has CDR1 MDHEN and CDR2 SYDVKM. The CDR3 length is 12 residues. CDR3 bases: TGTGCCAGTACTGAGGGTGCCTACGAGCAGTACTTC. This translates into CASTEGAYEQYF.

This clone was seen a few times. The rearrangement uses TRBV10-3 and TRBJ2-1; 12 nucleotides line up with TRBD1. CDR1 and CDR2 (germline): ENHRY, SYGVKD. This CDR3 has 13 amino acids. V was pared by 6 bases and J by 13 bases, with 7 bases of the junction left unmatched. The CDR3 here is CAIRGTGGEIQFF. DNA for the CDR3: TGTGCCATCAGGGGGACAGGGGGCGAGATCCAGTTCTTC.

The rearrangement uses TRBV6-5 and TRBJ2-2; D unresolved. Germline lookup yields CDR1 MNHEY and CDR2 SVGAGI. V was shortened by 10 bases and J by 4 bases, with 10 bases between the two germline ends. The CDR3 covers 12 residues. The CDR3 sequence is CANERPTGELFF. The CDR3 nucleotides are TGTGCCAACGAGCGACCCACCGGGGAGCTGTTTTTT.

The chain employs TRBV18 and TRBJ1-4; 8 bases line up with TRBD1. The V gene end was trimmed by 0 bases and the J gene end by 8 bases; junction bases not matched to a gene: 14. Germline lookup yields CDR1 KGHSH and CDR2 LQKENI. The CDR3 length is 18 residues. The CDR3 region has the DNA TGTGCCAGCTCACCACCCGTCGCAGTAGGACAGGGTAAGGAAAAACTGTTTTTT. It translates to CASSPPVAVGQGKEKLFF.

This clone was recorded only once. The V gene is TRBV6-1, the J gene TRBJ2-2; 11 bases are shared with TRBD2. Germline V gene lookup returns CDR1 MNHNS and CDR2 SASEGT. The V and J ends lost 4 bases and 6 bases, in that order; junction bases with no gene match: 7. This CDR3 has 16 amino acids. CDR3 loop: CASSGTGTSGPGELFF. CDR3 DNA: TGTGCCAGCAGTGGGACCGGGACTAGCGGACCCGGGGAGCTGTTTTTT.

In regard to this clone: Other DNA sequences in the same sample also yield this CDR3. CDR3 in DNA: TGTGCCAGCAGTGAGGGCTCTCTATCCTACGAGCAGTACTTC. This encodes CASSEGSLSYEQYF. V is TRBV2 and J is TRBJ2-7; D gene uncertain. Between the trimmed V and J ends, which lost 3 bases and 1 base, there was a span of 10 bases. CDR1 and CDR2 from the germline V gene are SNHLY and FYNNEI. The CDR3 is 14 residues long.

J is TRBJ1-1 and V is TRBV5-1, with D perhaps matching TRBD1 (5 bases). This CDR3 is built from 15 residues. The germline V and J ends were trimmed by 1 base and 4 bases, with 14 bases remaining between them. The germline gives CDR1 SGHRS, CDR2 YFSETQ. The CDR3 region has the DNA TGCGCCAGCAGCTTGATTGGTCTGGGGGGCACTGAAGCTTTCTTT. Translated, it gives CASSLIGLGGTEAFF.

A single count supports this clone. For the CDR3, the DNA is TGTGCCAGCGGACAGGGGGCGATCGGTGCCAATCAGCCCCAGCATTTT. It specifies CASGQGAIGANQPQHF. The chain uses TRBV28 and TRBJ1-5, with TRBD1 matching 11 bases. J gave up 3 bases and V 8 bases, and 9 bases lay outside the gene matches. The CDR3 consists of 16 residues. Germline CDR1 MDHEN, CDR2 SYDVKM.

This clone occurred a few times. The DNA of the CDR3 is TGTGCCAGCAGCCCACAGGGGGCGGGCAATCAGCCCCAGCATTTT. Amino acid sequence: CASSPQGAGNQPQHF. The rearrangement uses TRBV7-2 and TRBJ1-5; 9 bases agree with TRBD1. This CDR3 has 15 amino acids. Unmatched junction bases numbered 4, after V lost 5 bases and J lost 2 bases. Germline CDR1 reads SGHTA; CDR2 reads FQGNSA.

The chain uses TRBV19 and TRBJ2-3; D may be TRBD2 (6 bases). Trimming pared 9 bases from V and 2 bases from J, leaving 15 bases between. Germline V lookup: CDR1 LNHDA, CDR2 SQIVND (reference sequence). The CDR3 is 14 residues long. The CDR3 DNA follows: TGTGCCAGCTCGGGACTGGGAAACACAGATACGCAGTATTTT. This sequence encodes CASSGLGNTDTQYF.

This chain connects TRBV25-1 to TRBJ2-7; possibly TRBD2 for D (6 bases). Per the germline V gene, CDR1 is MGHDK and CDR2 is SYGVNS. The V gene lost 8 bases and the J gene lost 4 bases, with 9 bases spanning the gap. The CDR3 spans 11 residues. The CDR3 DNA reads TGTGCCAGCTGCCGGGGGTACGAGCAGTACTTC. This encodes CASCRGYEQYF.